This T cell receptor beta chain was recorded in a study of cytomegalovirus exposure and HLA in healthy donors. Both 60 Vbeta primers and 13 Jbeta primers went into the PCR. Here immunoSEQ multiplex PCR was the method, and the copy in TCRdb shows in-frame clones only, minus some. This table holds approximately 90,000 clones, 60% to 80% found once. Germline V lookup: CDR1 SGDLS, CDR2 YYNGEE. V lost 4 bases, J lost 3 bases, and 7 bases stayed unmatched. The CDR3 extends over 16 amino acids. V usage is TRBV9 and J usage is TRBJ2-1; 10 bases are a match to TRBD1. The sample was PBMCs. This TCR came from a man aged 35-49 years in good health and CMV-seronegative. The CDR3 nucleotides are TGTGCCAGCAGCACACAGGGACAGGGGTACTACAATGAGCAGTTCTTC. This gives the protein CASSTQGQGYYNEQFF.